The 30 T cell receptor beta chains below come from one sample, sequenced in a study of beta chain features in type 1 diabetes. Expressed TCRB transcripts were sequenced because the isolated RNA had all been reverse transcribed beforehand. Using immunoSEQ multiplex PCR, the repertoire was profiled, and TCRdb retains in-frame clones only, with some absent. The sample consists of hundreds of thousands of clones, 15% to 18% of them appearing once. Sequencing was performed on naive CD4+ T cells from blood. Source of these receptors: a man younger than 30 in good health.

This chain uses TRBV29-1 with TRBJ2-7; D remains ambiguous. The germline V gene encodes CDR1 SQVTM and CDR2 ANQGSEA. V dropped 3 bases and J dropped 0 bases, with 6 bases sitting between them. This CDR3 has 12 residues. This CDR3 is CSVEQASYEQYF. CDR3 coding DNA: TGCAGCGTTGAGCAGGCCTCCTACGAGCAGTACTTC.

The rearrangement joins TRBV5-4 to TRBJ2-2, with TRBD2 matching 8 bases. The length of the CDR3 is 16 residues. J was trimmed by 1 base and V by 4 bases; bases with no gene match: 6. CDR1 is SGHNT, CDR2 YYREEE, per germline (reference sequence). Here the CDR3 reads CASSVPGLENTGELFF. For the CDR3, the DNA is TGTGCCAGCAGCGTACCGGGACTAGAGAACACCGGGGAGCTGTTTTTT.

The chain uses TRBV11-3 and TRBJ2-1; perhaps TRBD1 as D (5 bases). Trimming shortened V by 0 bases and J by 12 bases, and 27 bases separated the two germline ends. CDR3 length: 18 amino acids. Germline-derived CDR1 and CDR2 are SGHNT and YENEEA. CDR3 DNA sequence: TGTGCCAGCAGCTTAGATCCCGCAGGTAGGGGTAGTTCAGTGCGGCAGTTCTTC. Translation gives CASSLDPAGRGSSVRQFF.

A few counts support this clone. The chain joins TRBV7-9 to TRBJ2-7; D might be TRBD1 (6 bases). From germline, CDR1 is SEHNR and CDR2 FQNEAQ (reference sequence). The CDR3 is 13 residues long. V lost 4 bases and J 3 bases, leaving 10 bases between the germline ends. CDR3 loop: CASSSRDIYEQYF. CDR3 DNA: TGTGCCAGCAGCTCCCGGGACATCTACGAGCAGTACTTC.

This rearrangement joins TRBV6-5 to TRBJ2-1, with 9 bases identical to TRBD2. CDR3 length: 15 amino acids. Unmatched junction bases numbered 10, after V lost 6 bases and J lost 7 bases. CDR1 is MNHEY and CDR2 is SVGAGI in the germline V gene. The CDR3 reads CASSLRVAGANEQFF. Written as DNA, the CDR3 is TGTGCCAGCAGCCTCAGGGTAGCGGGAGCTAATGAGCAGTTCTTC.

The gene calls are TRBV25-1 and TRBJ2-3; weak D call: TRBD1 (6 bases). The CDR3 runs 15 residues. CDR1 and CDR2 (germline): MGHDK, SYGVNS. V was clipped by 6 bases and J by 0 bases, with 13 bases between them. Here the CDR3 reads CASRGADRSTDTQYF. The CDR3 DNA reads TGTGCCAGCAGGGGGGCCGATAGAAGCACAGATACGCAGTATTTT.

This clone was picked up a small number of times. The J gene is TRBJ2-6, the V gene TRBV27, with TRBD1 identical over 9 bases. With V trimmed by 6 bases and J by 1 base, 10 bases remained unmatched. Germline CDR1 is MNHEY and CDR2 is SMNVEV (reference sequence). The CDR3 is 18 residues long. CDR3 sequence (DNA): TGTGCCAGCAGAAAATCCGGGACAGGGACTTCTGGGGCCAACGTCCTGACTTTC. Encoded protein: CASRKSGTGTSGANVLTF.

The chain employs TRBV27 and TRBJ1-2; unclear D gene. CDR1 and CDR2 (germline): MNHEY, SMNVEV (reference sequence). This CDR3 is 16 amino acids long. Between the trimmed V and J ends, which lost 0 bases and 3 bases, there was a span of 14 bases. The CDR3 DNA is TGTGCCAGCAGTTTATCGGGATTTAGGGCGGACTATGGCTACACCTTC. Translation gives CASSLSGFRADYGYTF.

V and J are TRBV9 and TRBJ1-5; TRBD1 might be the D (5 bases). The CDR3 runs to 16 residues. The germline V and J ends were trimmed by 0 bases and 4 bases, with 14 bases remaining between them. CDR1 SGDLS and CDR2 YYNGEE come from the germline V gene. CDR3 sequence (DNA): TGTGCCAGCAGCGTAGCCCGCGACAGCCTTAATCAGCCCCAGCATTTT. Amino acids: CASSVARDSLNQPQHF.

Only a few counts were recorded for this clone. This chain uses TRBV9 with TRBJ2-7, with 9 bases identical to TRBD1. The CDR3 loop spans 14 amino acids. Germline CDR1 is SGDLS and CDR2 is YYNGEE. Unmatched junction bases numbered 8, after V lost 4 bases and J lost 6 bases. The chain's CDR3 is CASSQRDRVREQYF. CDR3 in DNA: TGTGCCAGCAGCCAGAGGGACAGGGTCCGCGAGCAGTACTTC. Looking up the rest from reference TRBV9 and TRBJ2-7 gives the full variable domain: DSGVTQTPKHLITATGQRVTLRCSPRSGDLSVYWYQQSLDQGLQFLIQYYNGEERAKGNILERFSAQQFPDLHSELNLSSLELGDSALYFCASSQRDRVREQYFGPGTRLTVT.

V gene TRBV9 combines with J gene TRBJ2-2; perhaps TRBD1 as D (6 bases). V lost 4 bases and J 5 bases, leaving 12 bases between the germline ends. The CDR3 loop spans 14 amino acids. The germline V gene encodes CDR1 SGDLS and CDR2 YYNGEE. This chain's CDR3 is CASSTQGWTGELFF. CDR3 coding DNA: TGTGCCAGCAGCACCCAGGGGTGGACCGGGGAGCTGTTTTTT.

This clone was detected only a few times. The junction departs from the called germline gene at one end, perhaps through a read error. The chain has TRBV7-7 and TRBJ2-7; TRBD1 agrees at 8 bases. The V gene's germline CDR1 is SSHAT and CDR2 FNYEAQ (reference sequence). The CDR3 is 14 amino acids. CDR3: CASSYDRGTYEQYF. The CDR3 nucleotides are TGTGCTAGCAGCTACGACAGGGGAACCTACGAGCAGTACTTC.

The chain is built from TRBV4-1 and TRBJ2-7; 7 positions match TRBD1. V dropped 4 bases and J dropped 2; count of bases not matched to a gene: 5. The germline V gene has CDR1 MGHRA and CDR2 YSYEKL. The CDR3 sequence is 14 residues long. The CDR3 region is CASSPDRPPYEQYF. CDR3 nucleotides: TGCGCCAGCAGCCCGGACAGGCCTCCCTACGAGCAGTACTTC.

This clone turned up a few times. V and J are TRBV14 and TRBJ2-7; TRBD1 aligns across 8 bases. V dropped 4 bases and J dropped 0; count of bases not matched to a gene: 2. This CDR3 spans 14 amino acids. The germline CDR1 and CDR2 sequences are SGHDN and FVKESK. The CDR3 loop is CASSRTGFSYEQYF. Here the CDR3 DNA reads TGTGCCAGCAGCCGGACAGGGTTCTCCTACGAGCAGTACTTC. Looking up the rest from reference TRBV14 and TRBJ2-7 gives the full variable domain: EAGVTQFPSHSVIEKGQTVTLRCDPISGHDNLYWYRRVMGKEIKFLLHFVKESKQDESGMPNNRFLAERTGGTYSTLKVQPAELEDSGVYFCASSRTGFSYEQYFGPGTRLTVT.

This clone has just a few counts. CDR3 sequence: CASSQAGTFSGNTIYF. CDR3 in DNA: TGCGCCAGCAGCCAAGCAGGGACTTTCTCTGGAAACACCATATATTTT. The V and J genes are TRBV4-3 and TRBJ1-3, with D possibly being TRBD1 (5 bases). The CDR3 is 16 residues long. Germline V gene lookup returns CDR1 LGHNA and CDR2 YSLEER. V lost 1 base to trimming and J lost 0 bases, with 10 bases between them.

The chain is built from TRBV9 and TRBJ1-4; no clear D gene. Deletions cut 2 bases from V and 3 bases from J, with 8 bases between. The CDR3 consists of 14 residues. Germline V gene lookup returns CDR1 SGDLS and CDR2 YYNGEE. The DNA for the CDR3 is TGTGCCAGCAGCGTTCCAGGAGCTAATGAAAAACTGTTTTTT. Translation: CASSVPGANEKLFF.

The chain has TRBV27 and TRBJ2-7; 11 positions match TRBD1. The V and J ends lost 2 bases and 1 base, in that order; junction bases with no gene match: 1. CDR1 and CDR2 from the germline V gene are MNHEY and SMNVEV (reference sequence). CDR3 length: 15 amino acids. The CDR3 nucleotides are TGTGCCAGCAGTTTAGGGACAGGGGGGTCCTACGAGCAGTACTTC. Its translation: CASSLGTGGSYEQYF.

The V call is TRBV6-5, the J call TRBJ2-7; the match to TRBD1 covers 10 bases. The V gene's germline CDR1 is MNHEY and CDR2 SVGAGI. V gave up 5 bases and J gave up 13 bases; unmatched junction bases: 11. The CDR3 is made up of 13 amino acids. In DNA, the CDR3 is TGTGCCAGCAGTACCCCGGGACAGGGGTCTCTTTACTTC. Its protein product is CASSTPGQGSLYF.

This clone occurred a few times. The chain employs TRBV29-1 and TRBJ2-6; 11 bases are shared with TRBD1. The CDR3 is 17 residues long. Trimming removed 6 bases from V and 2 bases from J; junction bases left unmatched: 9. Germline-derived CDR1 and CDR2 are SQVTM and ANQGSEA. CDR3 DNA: TGCAGCGTCAACATGGGACAGGGGGGAACTGGGGCCAACGTCCTGACTTTC. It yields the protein CSVNMGQGGTGANVLTF. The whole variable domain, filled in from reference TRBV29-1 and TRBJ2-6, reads SAVISQKPSRDICQRGTSLTIQCQVDSQVTMMFWYRQQPGQSLTLIATANQGSEATYESGFVIDKFPISRPNLTFSTLTVSNMSPEDSSIYLCSVNMGQGGTGANVLTFGAGSRLTVL.

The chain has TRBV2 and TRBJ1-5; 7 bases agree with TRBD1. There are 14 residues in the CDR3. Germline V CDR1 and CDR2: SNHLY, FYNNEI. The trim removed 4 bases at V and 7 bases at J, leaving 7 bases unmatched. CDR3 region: CASSGQGLRQPQHF. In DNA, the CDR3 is TGTGCCAGCAGTGGACAGGGACTCCGGCAGCCCCAGCATTTT.

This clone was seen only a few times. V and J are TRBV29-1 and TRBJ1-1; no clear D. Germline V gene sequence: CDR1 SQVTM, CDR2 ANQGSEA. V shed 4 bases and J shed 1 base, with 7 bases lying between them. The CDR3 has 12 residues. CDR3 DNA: TGCAGCGTTGCTCGACAGAACACTGAAGCTTTCTTT. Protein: CSVARQNTEAFF.

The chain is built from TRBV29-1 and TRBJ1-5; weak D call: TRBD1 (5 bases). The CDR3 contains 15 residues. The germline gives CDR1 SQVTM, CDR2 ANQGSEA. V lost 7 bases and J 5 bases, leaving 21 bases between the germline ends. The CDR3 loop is CSASHGGGGDQPQHF. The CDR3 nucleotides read TGCAGCGCATCCCACGGGGGGGGAGGCGATCAGCCCCAGCATTTT.

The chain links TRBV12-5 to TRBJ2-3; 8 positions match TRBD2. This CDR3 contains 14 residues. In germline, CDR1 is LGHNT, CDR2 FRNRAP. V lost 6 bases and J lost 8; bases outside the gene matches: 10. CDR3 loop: CASGYSGTGGTQYF. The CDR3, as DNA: TGTGCTAGTGGATATAGCGGGACCGGAGGTACGCAGTATTTT.

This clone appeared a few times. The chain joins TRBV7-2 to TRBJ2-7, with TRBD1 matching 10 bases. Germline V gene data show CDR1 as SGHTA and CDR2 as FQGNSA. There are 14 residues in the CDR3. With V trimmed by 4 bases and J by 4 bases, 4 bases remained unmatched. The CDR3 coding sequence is TGTGCCAGCAGCTACCGGGACAGGGGTTACGAGCAGTACTTC. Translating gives CASSYRDRGYEQYF.

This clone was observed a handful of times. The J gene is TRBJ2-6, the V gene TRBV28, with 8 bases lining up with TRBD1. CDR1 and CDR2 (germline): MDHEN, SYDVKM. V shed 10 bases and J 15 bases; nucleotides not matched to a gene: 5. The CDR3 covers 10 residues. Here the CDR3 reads CAIFGTGLTF. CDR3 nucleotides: TGTGCCATCTTTGGGACAGGCCTGACTTTC. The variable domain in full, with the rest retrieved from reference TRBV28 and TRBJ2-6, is DVKVTQSSRYLVKRTGEKVFLECVQDMDHENMFWYRQDPGLGLRLIYFSYDVKMKEKGDIPEGYSVSREKKERFSLILESASTNQTSMYLCAIFGTGLTFGAGSRLTVL.

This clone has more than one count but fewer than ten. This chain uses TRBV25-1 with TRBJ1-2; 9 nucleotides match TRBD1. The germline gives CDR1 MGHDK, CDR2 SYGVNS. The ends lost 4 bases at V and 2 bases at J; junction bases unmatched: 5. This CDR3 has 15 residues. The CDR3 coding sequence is TGTGCCAGCAGTGGAGCGGACAGGGGCAACTATGGCTACACCTTC. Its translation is CASSGADRGNYGYTF.

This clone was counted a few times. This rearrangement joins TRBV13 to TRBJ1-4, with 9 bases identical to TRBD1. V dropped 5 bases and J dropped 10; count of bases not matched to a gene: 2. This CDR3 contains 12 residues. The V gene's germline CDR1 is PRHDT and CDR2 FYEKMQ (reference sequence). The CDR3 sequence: CASSAGQGKLFF. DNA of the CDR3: TGTGCCAGCAGCGCGGGACAGGGAAAACTGTTTTTT.

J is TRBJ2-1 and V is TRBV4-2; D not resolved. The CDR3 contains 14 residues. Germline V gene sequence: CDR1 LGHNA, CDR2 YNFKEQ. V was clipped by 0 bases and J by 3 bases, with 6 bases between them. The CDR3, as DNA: TGTGCCAGCAGCCAAGATCCCCTCTACAATGAGCAGTTCTTC. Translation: CASSQDPLYNEQFF.

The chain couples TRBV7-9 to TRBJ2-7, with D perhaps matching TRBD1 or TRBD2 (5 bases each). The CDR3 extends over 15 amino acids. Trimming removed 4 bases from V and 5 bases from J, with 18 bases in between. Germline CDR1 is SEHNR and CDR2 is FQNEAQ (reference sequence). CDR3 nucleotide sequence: TGTGCCAGCAGCTCCAGTATGAGGGGCCCCCACGAGCAGTACTTC. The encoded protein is CASSSSMRGPHEQYF.

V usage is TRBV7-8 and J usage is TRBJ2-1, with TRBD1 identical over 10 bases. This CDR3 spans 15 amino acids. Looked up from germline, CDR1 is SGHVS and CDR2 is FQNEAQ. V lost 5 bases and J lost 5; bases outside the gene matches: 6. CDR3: CASSTRDRGNNEQFF. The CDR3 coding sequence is TGTGCCAGCAGCACTCGGGACAGGGGTAACAATGAGCAGTTCTTC.